The present entry profiles one T cell receptor beta chain with its context. This clonotype was recorded a few times. Its antigen is still unknown. No base quality information exists; no much larger clone differs at one position. Including the terminal cysteine and phenylalanine, the CDR3 comprises 13 residues. The retained sequence is limited to the CDR3, 39 bases, with the frame set at the first base. CDR1 and CDR2 were assigned from the germline V gene as SGDLS and YYNGEE. V is cut by 2 bases and J by 1 base, and the space between the germline ends is 6 bases. Peripheral blood CD8+ and CD4+ T cells from healthy donors, Susac syndrome patients and multiple sclerosis patients were profiled by high-throughput TCR beta sequencing. Recently defined diagnostic criteria for definite or probable disease were met by the Susac syndrome patients. Bulk CD8+ and CD4+ T cells were purified by magnetic negative isolation, whereas CD8+ TEMRA cells were enriched by FACS. Blood was drawn into EDTA tubes, processed within 24 hours, and PBMCs were isolated by density gradient centrifugation. PBMCs destined for TCR sequencing were cryopreserved in liquid nitrogen and later thawed in a 37 °C water bath. The sorted or isolated CD4+, CD8+ and CD8+ TEMRA cells reached a purity of at least 90%.

RNA was extracted using the RNeasy kit, and about 0.45 to 1 ug of the RNA was reverse transcribed with random hexamers. The immunoSEQ multiplex PCR assay, covering 54 Vbeta and 13 Jbeta segments, was used to amplify TCR beta CDR3 regions. PCR amplification bias was corrected using a synthetic template baseline for primer optimization and computational correction. As for the original processing: Reads were annotated to V, D and J genes according to IMGT and were analyzed with immunoSEQ Analyzer, with only productive sequences retained. Clonality was calculated as one minus the Shannon entropy normalized by log2 of the number of productive unique sequences. For each patient and control, public and private clones were evaluated within the 100 most prevalent clones. Clones were defined as Susac-specific if absent from the healthy and MS cohorts, from under 1,200 published viral clones and from other ImmuneACCESS disease sequences. Using fastp trimming at Q25 and MiXCR clonotype assembly, TCRdb reanalyzed the public sequencing data and kept in-frame beta chains. Here each entry gathers all rows of one CDR3 protein and keeps the most common genes and DNA. TCRdb assigned the V and J calls; the authors' analysis was not used. The sample table holds some 150,000 distinct CDR3 sequences, of which approximately 94% were seen once. The ten most abundant clones make up about 0.08% of the sample.

The data were obtained in a study of CD8 T cells in Susac syndrome (dated by TCRdb to between 2018 and 2020). The study in broad terms: Among the Susac syndrome patients who were sequenced, clinically active disease was present in more than five and clinical remission was observed in about eight. Whether CD8+ T cell activation and differentiation in Susac syndrome was antigen driven was tested using repertoire sequencing. At blood withdrawal, Susac syndrome patients were either therapy-naive, taking corticosteroids (in some cases with IVIg as well), or taking IVIg alone. General conclusions and limits of the study: In the CD4+ T cell repertoire of Susac syndrome patients, clonal expansion was not detected. The study acknowledged that relatively few individuals were included in the TCR sequencing and HLA analysis.

In this chain, TRBV9 is recombined with TRBJ1-1, with no D gene named confidently. The TCR comes from a human donor with Susac syndrome. The sample consisted of CD4+ T cells from PBMCs. The nucleotide sequence is given as TGTGCCAGCAGCGTCGAAGCGAACACTGAAGCTTTCTTT. It translates to CASSVEANTEAFF.